The TCR beta chain described here comes from a study of shared clonotypes between healthy human individuals (dated by TCRdb to the early 2020s). The study in broad terms: The cohort included three men and a couple of women between 18 and 49 years of age. Per donor, three plates each were used for CD4 naive and CD4 memory, two for CD8 naive, and one for CD8 memory. To estimate repertoire size and how much clonotypes are shared between individuals, the study performed deep sequencing of blood TCR repertoires from roughly five healthy adults. To increase sequencing depth and limit assay-specific biases, different laboratories used diverse techniques to prepare libraries and sequence TCR repertoires. Leukapheresis yielded between about 0.8 and 8.9 billion PBMCs per donor. Study-wide findings and limitations: Rarefaction of sorted-subset datasets indicated incomplete sequencing despite the large sequencing depth. Based on pairwise subsampling, the degree of clonotype sharing among donors was expected to be affected by sequencing depth. Sampling was restricted to blood, and TCR repertoires in tissues likely differ from the TCR repertoires found in blood. Clonotypes shared by all four sorted-subset donors showed higher generation probabilities than non-shared clonotypes. Because the study included only a small number of donors, the genetic and exposure-history diversity represented was limited. Naive subsets generally had larger estimated clonotype richness than memory subsets. About 5% of naive CD4, more than 3% of naive CD8, approximately 2.2% of memory CD4, and over 0.35% of memory CD8 clonotypes were shared across a few donors.

CD8 naive samples consisted of CD45RO-negative cells that were positively selected for CCR7, yielding a CD45RA+CCR7+ population without TemRA cells. Donors were healthy HIV-negative adults with no recently reported acute infections or vaccinations. Only Caucasian adults living in Nashville, Tennessee, USA were represented among the donors. After blood collection by leukapheresis, PBMCs were isolated using Ficoll-Histopaque density gradient centrifugation and then cryopreserved in the vapor phase of liquid nitrogen. Analytical flow cytometry was used to check the purity and quantity of each magnetically sorted T cell population. Genomic DNA was isolated from each sorted fraction and quantified by UV absorbance on a Nanodrop 2000c. The CDR3 starts with the cysteine, ends with the phenylalanine, and has 16 residues. The sequence is cut down to CDR3 DNA, 48 bases in frame from base 1. The germline V gene yields MGHRA for CDR1 and YSYEKL for CDR2. The junction shows trimming of 1 base on V and 2 bases on J, and the gene matches do not reach 6 bases of it.

Using the deep immunoSEQ assay, multiplex PCR amplified TCR CDR3 regions from genomic DNA. For each cell subset, the extracted genomic DNA was distributed evenly across all wells of several immunoSEQ 96-well plates, and each plate served as one replicate. Each replicate PCR for sorted subsets received about 0.2 ug genomic DNA, equal to roughly 30,000 T cell genomes. Purified libraries were measured with a Qubit 3.0 fluorometer, size-checked on a Bioanalyzer 2100, and measured again with the KAPA Library Quantification kit. A separate single-read 150-cycle Illumina NextSeq 550 flow cell was used to sequence each immunoSEQ 96-well plate. As for how the authors treated the data: Because the immunoSEQ output included only junctional sequences and no quality scores, the filtering could not be the same as the filtering used for full-length reads. Sequences were annotated with PyIR, a Python wrapper for IgBLAST v1.9, using IMGT germline references to assign V/J genes and CDR3. Reads were removed for weak V/J assignments (E-value above 1e-6), missing CDR3, stop codons, out-of-frame junctions, or ambiguous translated residues. V3J clonotypes were defined by identical inferred V gene, J gene, and CDR3 amino acid sequence. The percentage overlap between two repertoires was calculated by dividing the number of shared unique clonotypes by the size of the smaller repertoire. Three approaches were used to assess repertoire richness: RTK rarefaction, the Chao1 estimator, and Recon v2.1 estimates of unobserved clonotypes. For all TCRbeta clonotypes obtained by the gDNA method from a handful of donors, generation probabilities were computed with OLGA. The clones in this table, taken by TCRdb from immuneACCESS, are in-frame only. Not every clone is retained; where verified, under half of the shortfall comes from an unresolved V gene, and the cause of the rest is unknown. D and trimming were read from the DNA, whereas the V and J calls and clone size are those reported in that table. Within this sample are around 2,000,000 clones, with roughly 94% of them counted one time only. The ten biggest clones cover 1% to 1.5% of the sample.

Worth noting for this clone: It lacks a known antigen. No much larger clone exists at a distance of one base, and base qualities are not known.

The TCR originated in a man between 18 and 29 years old in good health. The sample comprised naive CD8+ T cells sorted from blood. The label giving this sample's cell subset or site can be read as: CD45RA+CCR7+. The chain uses TRBV4-1 and TRBJ2-5; 8 nucleotides in the junction match TRBD2. The base sequence is TGCGCCAGCAGCCAAGGAACGGGAGGGAGGCAAGAGACCCAGTACTTC. This encodes CASSQGTGGRQETQYF.